The rows below give T cell receptor beta chains drawn from one sample of a study of T-cell memory formation after mild COVID-19. One entry per CDR3 protein, called by TCRdb with MiXCR from the 5' RACE reads. This sample carries hundreds of thousands of distinct CDR3 sequences, around 27% of them seen once, and the ten largest clones take around an eighth. Input material: PBMCs or a T cell subset sorted from them (not recorded which). These receptor sequences come from an adult woman who had mild COVID-19 (a few samples of this study predate the infection). Cell type and time point are not known. Both conserved end residues are part of each CDR3. Each record gives: V gene, D gene, CDR3 length, CDR3 protein. The D gene is left open where the match is weak.

>TRBV2|NA|15
CASSRDDPSNQPQHF
>TRBV7-2|NA|14
CASSLGHGDYGYTF
>TRBV7-2|TRBD1|16
CASSLSRDRGLNEQYF
>TRBV25-1|NA|13
CASSPGYNSPLHF
>TRBV16|NA|14
CASSQNNPNTEAFF
>TRBV15|TRBD1|13
CATSRDEGASQFF
>TRBV28|NA|14
CATIQGRGRDGYTF
>TRBV4-1|NA|16
CASSQDSSLGANVLTF
>TRBV24-1|NA|15
CATQPAGLGKETQYF
>TRBV7-9|NA|14
CASSLAYGGNTIYF
>TRBV4-1|TRBD2|14
CASSPLGGAYEQYF
>TRBV21-1|NA|17
CASSLRPEQGDSYEQYF
>TRBV27|NA|15
CASSLMGTGGNTIYF
>TRBV29-1|NA|11
CSVPVGETQYF
>TRBV4-1|NA|17
CASSQDLASGQYNEQFF
>TRBV7-9|NA|13
CASSLSRETEAFF
>TRBV29-1|TRBD1|12
CSGGTGAHEQYF
>TRBV21-1|NA|16
CASSPRPGPSGNTIYF
>TRBV12-3/TRBV12-4|TRBD2|16
CASSFSVASGGETQYF
>TRBV12-3/TRBV12-4|NA|13
CASSLGRGSGYTF
>TRBV5-1|NA|16
CASSLVGTSGANVLTF
>TRBV12-3/TRBV12-4|NA|14
CASSFAPSSYGYTF
>TRBV20-1|TRBD2|15
CSARKSGGSYNEQFF
>TRBV18|TRBD1|15
CASSPDGQGQETQYF
>TRBV20-1|TRBD2|13
CSANPSGIDTQYF
>TRBV7-9|NA|15
CASSLERPGTGELFF
>TRBV5-1|NA|12
CASSLVGYSHFF